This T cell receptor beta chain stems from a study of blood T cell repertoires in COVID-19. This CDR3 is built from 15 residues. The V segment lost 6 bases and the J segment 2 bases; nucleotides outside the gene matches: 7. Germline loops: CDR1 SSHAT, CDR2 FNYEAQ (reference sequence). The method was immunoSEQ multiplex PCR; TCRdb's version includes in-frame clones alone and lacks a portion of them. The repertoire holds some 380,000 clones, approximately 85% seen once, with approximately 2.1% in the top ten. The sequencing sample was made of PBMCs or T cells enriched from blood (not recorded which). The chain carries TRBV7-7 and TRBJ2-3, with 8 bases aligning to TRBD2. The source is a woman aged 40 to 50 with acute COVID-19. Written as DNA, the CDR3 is TGTGCCAGCAGTCGGACTAGCTTTCCCACAGATACGCAGTATTTT. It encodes CASSRTSFPTDTQYF. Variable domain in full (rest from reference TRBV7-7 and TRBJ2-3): GAGVSQSPRYKVTKRGQDVTLRCDPISSHATLYWYQQALGQGPEFLTYFNYEAQPDKSGLPSDRFSAERPEGSISTLTIQRTEQRDSAMYRCASSRTSFPTDTQYFGPGTRLTVL.